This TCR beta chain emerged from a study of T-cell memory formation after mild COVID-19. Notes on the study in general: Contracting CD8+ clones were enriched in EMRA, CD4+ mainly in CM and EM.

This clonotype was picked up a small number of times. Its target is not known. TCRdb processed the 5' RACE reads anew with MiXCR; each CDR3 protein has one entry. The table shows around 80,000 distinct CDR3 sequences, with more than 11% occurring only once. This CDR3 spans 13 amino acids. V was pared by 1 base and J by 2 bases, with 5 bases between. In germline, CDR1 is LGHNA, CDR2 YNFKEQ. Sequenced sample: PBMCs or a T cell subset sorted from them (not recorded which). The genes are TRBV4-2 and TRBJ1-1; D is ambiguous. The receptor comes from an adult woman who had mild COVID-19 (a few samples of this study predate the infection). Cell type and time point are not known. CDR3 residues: CASSQGRNTEAFF. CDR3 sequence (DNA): TGTGCCAGCAGCCAAGGGCGCAACACTGAAGCTTTCTTT.